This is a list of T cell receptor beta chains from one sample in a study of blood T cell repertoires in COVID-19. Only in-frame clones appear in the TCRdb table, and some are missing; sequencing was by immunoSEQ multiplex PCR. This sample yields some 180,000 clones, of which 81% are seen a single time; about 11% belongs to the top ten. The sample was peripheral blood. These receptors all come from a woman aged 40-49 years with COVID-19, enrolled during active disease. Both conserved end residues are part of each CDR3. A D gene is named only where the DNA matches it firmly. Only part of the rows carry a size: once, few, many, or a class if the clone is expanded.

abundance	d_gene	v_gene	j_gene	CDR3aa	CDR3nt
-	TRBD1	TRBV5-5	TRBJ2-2	CASSLTLGQALNTGELFF	TGTGCCAGCAGCTTGACTCTGGGACAGGCTTTGAACACCGGGGAGCTGTTTTTT
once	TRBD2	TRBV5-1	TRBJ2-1	CASSIGTSGLILLYNEQFF	TGCGCCAGCAGCATAGGGACTAGCGGCCTTATACTATTATACAATGAGCAGTTCTTC
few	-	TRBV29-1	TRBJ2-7	CSAGEPGPYEQYF	TGCAGCGCCGGTGAACCAGGGCCCTACGAGCAGTACTTC
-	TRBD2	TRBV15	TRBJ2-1	CATISWREVSSYNEQFF	TGTGCCACCATCTCGTGGCGGGAGGTAAGCTCCTACAATGAGCAGTTCTTC
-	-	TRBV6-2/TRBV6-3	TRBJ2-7	CASSATVVGEQYF	TGTGCCAGCAGTGCGACAGTGGTGGGGGAGCAGTACTTC
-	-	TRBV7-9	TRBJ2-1	CASNLGLSVEQFF	TGTGCCAGCAACCTTGGACTCTCGGTTGAGCAGTTCTTC
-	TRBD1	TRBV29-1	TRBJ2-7	CSVVVIGTGRYEQYF	TGCAGCGTTGTAGTGATCGGGACAGGGAGGTACGAGCAGTACTTC
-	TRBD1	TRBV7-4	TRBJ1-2	CASSAPGQVFDTF	TGTGCCAGCAGCGCCCCTGGACAGGTTTTCGACACCTTC
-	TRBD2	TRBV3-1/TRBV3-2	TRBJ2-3	CASSKSGAGTDTQYF	TGTGCCAGCAGCAAAAGCGGGGCGGGCACAGATACGCAGTATTTT
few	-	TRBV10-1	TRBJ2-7	CASSERGFAYEQYF	TGCGCCAGCAGTGAACGGGGGTTCGCCTACGAGCAGTACTTC
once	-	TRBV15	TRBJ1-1	CATKEATEAFF	TGTGCCACCAAGGAGGCTACTGAAGCTTTCTTT
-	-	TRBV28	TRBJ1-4	CASSSARVNEKLFF	TGTGCCAGCAGTTCAGCCCGGGTCAATGAAAAACTGTTTTTT
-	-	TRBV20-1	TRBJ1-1	CSASGRGLNTEAFF	TGCAGTGCTAGTGGCAGGGGATTAAACACTGAAGCTTTCTTT
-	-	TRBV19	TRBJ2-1	CACQASGPYNEQFF	TGTGCCTGTCAGGCCAGCGGACCCTACAATGAGCAGTTCTTC
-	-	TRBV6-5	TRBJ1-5	CASSLTGFNQPQHF	TGTGCCAGCAGCCTGACAGGTTTCAATCAGCCCCAGCATTTT
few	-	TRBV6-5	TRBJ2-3	CASSLIGTSTDTQYF	TGTGCCAGCAGTCTTATCGGGACTAGCACAGATACGCAGTATTTT
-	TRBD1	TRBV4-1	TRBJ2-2	CASSRMTGSGGELFF	TGCGCCAGCAGCCGCATGACAGGGTCGGGCGGGGAGCTGTTTTTT
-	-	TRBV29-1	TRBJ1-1	CSAQQGLNTEAFF	TGCAGCGCCCAACAGGGACTGAACACTGAAGCTTTCTTT
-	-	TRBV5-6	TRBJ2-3	CASSLVFRGADTQYF	TGTGCCAGCAGCTTGGTGTTCAGGGGGGCAGATACGCAGTATTTT
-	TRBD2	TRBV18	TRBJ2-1	CASSPRTSGSYEQFF	TGTGCCAGCTCCCCGAGGACTAGCGGGAGTTATGAGCAGTTCTTC
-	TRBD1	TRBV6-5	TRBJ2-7	CASSYHRGWSDEQYF	TGTGCCAGCAGTTACCACAGGGGTTGGAGTGACGAGCAGTACTTC
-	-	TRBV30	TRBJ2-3	CAWTSGFGTDTQYF	TGTGCCTGGACATCGGGGTTCGGTACAGATACGCAGTATTTT
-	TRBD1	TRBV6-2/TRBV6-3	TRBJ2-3	CASSHRGERSDTQYF	TGTGCCAGCAGTCACAGGGGTGAGAGGTCAGATACGCAGTATTTT
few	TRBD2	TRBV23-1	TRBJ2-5	CASNPFWRKREFKTQYF	TGCGCCAGCAACCCCTTTTGGCGAAAGCGGGAGTTTAAGACCCAGTACTTC
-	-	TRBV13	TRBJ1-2	CASSLGRRSNYGYTF	TGTGCCAGCAGCTTAGGCCGGAGGAGTAACTATGGCTACACCTTC
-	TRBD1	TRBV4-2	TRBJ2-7	CASSQGTGIGYEQYF	TGTGCCAGCAGCCAAGGGACAGGGATCGGATACGAGCAGTACTTC
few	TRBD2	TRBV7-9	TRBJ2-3	CASNPTSGSVGDTQYF	TGTGCCAGCAACCCGACTAGCGGGAGTGTTGGGGATACGCAGTATTTT
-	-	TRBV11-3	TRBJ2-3	CASSLGAIPSTDTQYF	TGTGCCAGCAGCTTAGGCGCGATACCTAGCACAGATACGCAGTATTTT
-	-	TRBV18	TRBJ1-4	CASSPPSGGNEKLFF	TGTGCCAGCTCACCACCGTCAGGAGGAAATGAAAAACTGTTTTTT
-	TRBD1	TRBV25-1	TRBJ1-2	CASSDRDYGYTF	TGTGCCAGCAGCGACAGGGACTATGGCTACACCTTC
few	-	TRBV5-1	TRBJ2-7	CASSLDLEQYF	TGCGCCAGCAGCTTGGATCTCGAGCAGTACTTC
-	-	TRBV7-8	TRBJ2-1	CASSRGLSSYNEQFF	TGTGCCAGCAGCCGAGGATTGAGCTCCTACAATGAGCAGTTCTTC
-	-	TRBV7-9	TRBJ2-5	CASSLVFGGQETQYF	TGTGCCAGCAGCTTAGTTTTCGGGGGCCAAGAGACCCAGTACTTC
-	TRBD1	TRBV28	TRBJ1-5	CASDDGTGPYSNQPQHF	TGTGCCAGCGATGATGGGACAGGGCCGTATAGCAATCAGCCCCAGCATTTT
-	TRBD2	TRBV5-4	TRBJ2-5	CASIWGGNSIQETQYF	TGTGCCAGCATTTGGGGGGGGAACTCGATCCAAGAGACCCAGTACTTC
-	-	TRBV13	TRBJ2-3	CASSTSDGGGTDTQYF	TGTGCCAGCAGCACCTCCGACGGTGGAGGCACAGATACGCAGTATTTT
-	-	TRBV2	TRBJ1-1	CASSQEGMNTEAFF	TGTGCCAGCAGTCAGGAAGGTATGAACACTGAAGCTTTCTTT
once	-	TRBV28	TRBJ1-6	CASSGQENSPLHF	TGTGCCAGCAGTGGACAAGAGAATTCACCCCTCCACTTT
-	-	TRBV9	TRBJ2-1	CASSVGLGLASSYNEQFF	TGTGCCAGCAGCGTAGGTTTAGGACTCGCAAGCTCCTACAATGAGCAGTTCTTC
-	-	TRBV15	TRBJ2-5	CATSRDRTLQETQYF	TGTGCCACCAGCAGAGATCGGACACTACAAGAGACCCAGTACTTC
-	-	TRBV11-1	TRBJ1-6	CASSRDSYNSPLHF	TGTGCCAGCAGCCGGGACTCCTATAATTCACCCCTCCACTTT
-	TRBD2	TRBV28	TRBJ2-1	CASTGTMTDEQFF	TGTGCCAGCACCGGGACTATGACCGATGAGCAGTTCTTC
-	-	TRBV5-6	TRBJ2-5	CASSLTQGIETQYF	TGTGCCAGCAGCTTGACACAGGGAATCGAGACCCAGTACTTC
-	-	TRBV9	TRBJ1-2	CASSVTLGAQGYTF	TGTGCCAGCAGCGTAACGCTGGGGGCTCAAGGCTACACCTTC
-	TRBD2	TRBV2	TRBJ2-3	CASSEGFWGLAGEDTQYF	TGTGCCAGCAGTGAAGGTTTTTGGGGACTAGCGGGAGAAGATACGCAGTATTTT
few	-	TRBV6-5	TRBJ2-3	CASRPGGTDTQYF	TGTGCCAGCAGACCGGGAGGCACAGATACGCAGTATTTT
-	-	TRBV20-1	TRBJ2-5	CSARDSLPLYF	TGCAGTGCAAGGGACTCGCTGCCCCTTTACTTC
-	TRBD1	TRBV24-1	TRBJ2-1	CATSDRDRAEQFF	TGTGCCACCAGTGACCGAGACAGGGCCGAGCAGTTCTTC
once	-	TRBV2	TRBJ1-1	CASSFVSTEAFF	TGTGCCAGCTCCTTCGTGTCGACTGAAGCTTTCTTT
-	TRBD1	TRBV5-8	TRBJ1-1	CASRGQGRNTEAFF	TGTGCCAGCAGGGGACAGGGGAGGAACACTGAAGCTTTCTTT
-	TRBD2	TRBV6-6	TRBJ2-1	CASSRAGGPGNEQFF	TGTGCCAGCAGCCGAGCGGGAGGGCCGGGAAATGAGCAGTTCTTC
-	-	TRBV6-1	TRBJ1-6	CASSEAAGYSSPLHF	TGTGCCAGCAGTGAGGCCGCAGGGTATAGCTCACCCCTCCACTTT
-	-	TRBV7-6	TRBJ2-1	CASSPDWPAGTYNEQFF	TGTGCCAGCAGCCCCGATTGGCCCGCTGGGACTTACAATGAGCAGTTCTTC
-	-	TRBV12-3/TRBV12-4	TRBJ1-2	CASSFFGGGYTF	TGTGCCAGCAGTTTCTTTGGTGGCGGCTACACCTTC
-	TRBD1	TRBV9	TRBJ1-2	CASSSQGWDSYGYTF	TGTGCCAGCAGCTCGCAGGGATGGGACAGCTATGGCTACACCTTC
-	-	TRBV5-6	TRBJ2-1	CASSLLENEQFF	TGTGCCAGCAGCTTGTTAGAAAATGAGCAGTTCTTC